The TCR beta chain under discussion was sequenced for a study of blood T cell repertoires in COVID-19. CDR3 length equals 16 residues. V dropped 3 bases and J dropped 4; count of bases not matched to a gene: 7. The germline V gene has CDR1 SSHAT and CDR2 FNYEAQ (reference sequence). Per the study methods: Estimation of nucleated cell counts relied on the amplification of reference gene primers. Sequenced by immunoSEQ multiplex PCR; TCRdb stores in-frame clones only, minus some. V, J and clone size are taken as reported in that table, and D and trimming were inferred from the DNA itself. Of about 200,000 clones in the sample, 70% to 80% were seen once. Patients at the Seattle site were enrolled during active infection and followed longitudinally.

The J gene is TRBJ2-1, the V gene TRBV7-7; 9 positions agree with TRBD2. The specimen sequenced was peripheral blood. The clonotype was recovered from a woman between 35 and 50 years old with COVID-19, enrolled during active disease. The CDR3 loop reads CASSFPMTSGYNEQFF. CDR3 sequence (DNA): TGTGCCAGCAGCTTCCCTATGACTAGCGGATACAATGAGCAGTTCTTC.